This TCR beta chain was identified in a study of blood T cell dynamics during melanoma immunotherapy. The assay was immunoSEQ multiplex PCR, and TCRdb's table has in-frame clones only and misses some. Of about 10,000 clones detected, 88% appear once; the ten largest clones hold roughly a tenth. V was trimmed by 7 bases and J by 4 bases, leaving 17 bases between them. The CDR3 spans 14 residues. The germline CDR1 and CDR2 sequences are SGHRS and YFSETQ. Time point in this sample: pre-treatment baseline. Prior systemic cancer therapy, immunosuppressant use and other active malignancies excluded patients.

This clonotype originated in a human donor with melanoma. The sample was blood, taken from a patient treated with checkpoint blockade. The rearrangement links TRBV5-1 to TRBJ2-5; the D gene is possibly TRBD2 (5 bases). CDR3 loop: CASSRSGGRETQYF. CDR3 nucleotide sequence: TGCGCCAGCTCTCGATCAGGCGGGCGAGAGACCCAGTACTTC.